Here is one TCR beta chain with its context. The repertoire was sequenced with immunoSEQ multiplex PCR; TCRdb's copy has only in-frame clones and lacks some. In the table there are 500,000 to 750,000 clones, more than 75% of which are singletons. The data were taken from a study of shared T cell receptors in the human thymus. The CDR3 covers 15 residues. The junction had 7 bases not matched to a gene; V was cut back by 5 bases and J by 4 bases. The data were also submitted as part of a second study, on human thymus T cells. That work adds: Donation came from healthy Finnish infants having corrective surgery for congenital heart defects. In corrective heart surgery, resections were taken, and these provided the thymus tissue.

Sequenced: thymocytes. The rearrangement joins TRBV23-1 to TRBJ2-1; 8 bases align to TRBD1. TRBV23-1 qualifies as an ORF whose function is uncertain. The clonotype comes from a boy less than two years old with a congenital heart defect. CDR3 region: CASSYPGQEYNEQFF. The DNA for the CDR3 is TGCGCCAGCAGTTATCCGGGACAGGAGTACAATGAGCAGTTCTTC.